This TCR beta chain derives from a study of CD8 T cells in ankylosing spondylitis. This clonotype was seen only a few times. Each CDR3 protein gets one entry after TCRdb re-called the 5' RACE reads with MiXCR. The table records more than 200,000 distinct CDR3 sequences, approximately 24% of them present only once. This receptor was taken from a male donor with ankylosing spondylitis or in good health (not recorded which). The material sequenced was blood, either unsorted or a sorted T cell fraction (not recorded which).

The CDR3 is CASSPDREYGYTF. CDR3 coding DNA: TGTGCCAGCAGCCCCGACAGGGAATACGGCTACACCTTC. The V and J genes are TRBV9 and TRBJ1-2, with 7 bases matching TRBD1. V was pared by 4 bases and J by 8 bases, with 8 bases of the junction left unmatched. This CDR3 is built from 13 residues. Per germline, CDR1 SGDLS and CDR2 YYNGEE.